This paragraph covers one TCR beta chain sequence. The antigen is undetermined. A much larger clone lies one base from this, so it may be a read error. This record comes from a study of breast tumors, draining lymph nodes, adjacent tissues. The study, taken as a whole, reports: Luminal-like breast cancer showed significantly higher tumor–nontumor repertoire similarity than basal-like. The data were judged consistent with most tumor T cells coming from lymph node and expanding in tumor.

Each CDR3 protein gets one entry after TCRdb re-called the multiplex PCR reads with MiXCR. The data contain around 70,000 distinct CDR3 sequences, roughly two fifths of them singletons. There are 13 residues in the CDR3. Per germline, CDR1 DFQATT and CDR2 SNEGSKA (reference sequence). What was sequenced was breast tumor tissue. The chain carries TRBV20-1 and TRBJ2-7, with unresolved D. The sequence derives from a female donor with breast cancer. Some clones in this sample may be carry-over from other donors' samples. The CDR3 is CSAGSPTTYAQYF. CDR3 sequence (DNA): TGCAGTGCTGGTAGTCCGACAACCTACGCGCAGTACTTC.